The next 15 T cell receptor beta chains were all read from a single sample in a study of T-cell reconstitution after alpha-beta-depleted transplantation in children. It was with unique molecular identifiers that the TCRbeta library was prepared. Each CDR3 protein gets one entry after TCRdb re-called the PCR reads with MiXCR. The data contain 500,000 to 750,000 distinct CDR3 sequences, approximately 12% of them singletons. The starting material was PBMCs, mostly from graft donor cells, obtained 360 days after TCRalphabeta/CD19-depleted stem cell transplant. Receptors originate from a male patient between 10 and 17 years old who had a stem cell transplant for acute myeloid leukemia, so the T cells may come from the graft donor.

The sample holds a few counts of this clonotype. The chain employs TRBV7-3 and TRBJ2-1, with 11 nucleotides matching TRBD2. The CDR3 totals 16 residues. Trimming removed 4 bases from V and 4 bases from J; junction bases left unmatched: 6. Looked up from germline, CDR1 is SGHTA and CDR2 is FQGTGA. The DNA for the CDR3 is TGTGCCAGCAGCTCCCATAGCGGGAGGGGATACAATGAGCAGTTCTTC. Residues: CASSSHSGRGYNEQFF.

The chain uses TRBV28 and TRBJ2-7, with D tentatively TRBD1 (5 bases). CDR3 length: 15 amino acids. Per germline, CDR1 MDHEN and CDR2 SYDVKM. V was trimmed by 4 bases and J by 4 bases, leaving 17 bases between them. CDR3 sequence reads: CASSSPGKQGYEQYF. As DNA, the CDR3 is TGTGCCAGCAGTTCTCCTGGGAAGCAGGGTTACGAGCAGTACTTC.

The V gene is TRBV28, the J gene TRBJ2-5; D unclear. CDR1 and CDR2 from the germline V gene are MDHEN and SYDVKM. The CDR3 has 15 amino acids. Trimming removed 2 bases from V and 1 base from J, with 11 bases in between. The chain's CDR3 is CASSLRLVGQETQYF. In DNA form, the CDR3 reads TGTGCCAGCAGTTTAAGGCTAGTGGGCCAAGAGACCCAGTACTTC.

DNA for the CDR3: TGCAGTGCTAGACCGAACTTCTCTGGGGCCAACGTCCTGACTTTC. This codes for CSARPNFSGANVLTF. The genes are TRBV20-1 and TRBJ2-6; D call uncertain. In germline, CDR1 is DFQATT, CDR2 SNEGSKA (reference sequence). Trimming shortened V by 2 bases and J by 0 bases, and 8 bases separated the two germline ends. This CDR3 has 15 residues.

The chain uses TRBV5-6 and TRBJ1-1, with TRBD1 identical over 7 bases. This CDR3 is built from 13 residues. CDR1 and CDR2 (germline): SGHDT, YYEEEE. J gave up 6 bases and V 1 base, and 3 bases lay outside the gene matches. CDR3 in DNA: TGTGCCAGCAGCTTGACAGGGGATCCTGAAGCTTTCTTT. Amino acid sequence: CASSLTGDPEAFF.

This clonotype was seen a few times. The chain carries TRBV20-1 and TRBJ2-2, with a tentative D call TRBD2 (7 bases). The CDR3 covers 13 residues. V lost 5 bases and J 7 bases, leaving 14 bases between the germline ends. Germline-derived CDR1 and CDR2 are DFQATT and SNEGSKA (reference sequence). The CDR3 DNA reads TGCAGTGCTCCGGGGGGCGTTGGCGGGGAGCTGTTTTTT. Residues: CSAPGGVGGELFF.

The chain links TRBV3-1 to TRBJ1-5; D is unresolved. Trimming took 2 bases from V and 9 from J, leaving 8 bases between them. The CDR3 sequence is 12 residues long. Germline V gives CDR1 LGHDT, CDR2 YNNKEL (reference sequence). The CDR3 nucleotides read TGTGCCAGCAGCCAAATAAATTCGCCCCAGCATTTT. Encoded protein: CASSQINSPQHF.

This chain joins TRBV20-1 and TRBJ2-1; D assignment may be TRBD1 or TRBD2 (5 bases each). Germline values: CDR1 DFQATT, CDR2 SNEGSKA (reference sequence). The CDR3 contains 14 residues. V was cut by 3 bases and J by 3 bases, with 12 bases left in between. CDR3 in amino acids: CSASGDQSYNEQFF. The DNA for the CDR3 is TGCAGTGCTAGTGGGGACCAAAGCTACAATGAGCAGTTCTTC.

This clonotype was recorded many times. V is TRBV28 and J is TRBJ1-3; D possibly corresponds to TRBD1 (6 bases). V lost 7 bases and J lost 8, with 18 bases in between. In germline, CDR1 is MDHEN, CDR2 SYDVKM. The CDR3 spans 14 residues. CDR3 in DNA: TGTGCCAGCACCCTAGGGGGGGGCGCCGACACCATATATTTT. Residues: CASTLGGGADTIYF.

The sample holds a few counts of this clonotype. This rearrangement joins TRBV29-1 to TRBJ2-7; 8 bases align to TRBD2. Germline CDR1 is SQVTM and CDR2 is ANQGSEA. With V trimmed by 7 bases and J by 4 bases, 15 bases remained unmatched. The CDR3 has 15 residues. CDR3 sequence (DNA): TGCAGCGCCGCCGGGACTAGTAGAGTGAGATACGAGCAGTACTTC. It specifies CSAAGTSRVRYEQYF.

In DNA, the CDR3 is TGTGCCAGCAGTTCCAACTCCGGGACTAGCGGGATCCGCTCCTACAATGAGCAGTTCTTC. Its protein product is CASSSNSGTSGIRSYNEQFF. The chain couples TRBV6-2 or TRBV6-3 to TRBJ2-1; 13 bases are shared with TRBD2. V lost 4 bases, J lost 0 bases, and 12 bases stayed unmatched. The CDR3 is 20 residues long. Per the germline V gene, CDR1 is MNHEY and CDR2 is SVGEGT.

At least ten counts were recorded for this clonotype. The chain combines TRBV7-6 with TRBJ2-1; 11 bases map to TRBD2. Trimming removed 5 bases from V and 0 bases from J; junction bases left unmatched: 6. From germline, CDR1 is SGHVS and CDR2 FNYEAQ. CDR3 length equals 17 residues. Here the CDR3 DNA reads TGTGCCAGCAGCCGAGGACTAGCGGGCTACTCCTACAATGAGCAGTTCTTC. The encoded protein is CASSRGLAGYSYNEQFF.

The J gene is TRBJ2-7, the V gene TRBV14; maybe TRBD2 (6 bases). V shed 0 bases and J shed 5 bases, with 17 bases lying between them. The V gene's germline CDR1 is SGHDN and CDR2 FVKESK. The length of the CDR3 is 16 residues. The CDR3 sequence is CASSQEMGSREDEQYF. In nucleotides, the CDR3 is TGTGCCAGCAGCCAAGAGATGGGTTCAAGGGAGGACGAGCAGTACTTC.

This clonotype has a count of ten or more. This rearrangement joins TRBV29-1 to TRBJ2-7, with D uncertain. This CDR3 contains 13 residues. Germline assignment: CDR1 SQVTM and CDR2 ANQGSEA. Trimming took 6 bases from V and 4 from J, leaving 16 bases between them. CDR3 residues: CSVVGRAGYEQYF. In DNA, the CDR3 is TGCAGCGTGGTGGGAAGGGCCGGGTACGAGCAGTACTTC.

This clonotype was seen repeatedly, ten times or more. J is TRBJ2-2 and V is TRBV4-3; TRBD1 or TRBD2 may be the D gene (5 bases each). Looked up from germline, CDR1 is LGHNA and CDR2 is YSLEER. V lost 0 bases and J lost 4, with 9 bases in between. This CDR3 contains 15 residues. CDR3 loop: CASSQEGAGTGELFF. The DNA for the CDR3 is TGCGCCAGCAGCCAAGAAGGGGCGGGCACCGGGGAGCTGTTTTTT.